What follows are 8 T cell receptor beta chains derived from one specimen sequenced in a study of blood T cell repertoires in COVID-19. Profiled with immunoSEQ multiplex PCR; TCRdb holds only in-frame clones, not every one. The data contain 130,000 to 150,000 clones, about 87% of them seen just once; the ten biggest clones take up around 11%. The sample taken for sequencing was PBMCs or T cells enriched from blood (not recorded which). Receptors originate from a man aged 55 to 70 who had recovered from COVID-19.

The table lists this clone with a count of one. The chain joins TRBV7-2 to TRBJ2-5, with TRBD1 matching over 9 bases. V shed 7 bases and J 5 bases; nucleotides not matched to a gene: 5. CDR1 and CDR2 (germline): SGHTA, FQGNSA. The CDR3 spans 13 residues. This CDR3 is CASNRGQGETQYF. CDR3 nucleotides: TGTGCCAGCAACCGGGGACAGGGTGAGACCCAGTACTTC.

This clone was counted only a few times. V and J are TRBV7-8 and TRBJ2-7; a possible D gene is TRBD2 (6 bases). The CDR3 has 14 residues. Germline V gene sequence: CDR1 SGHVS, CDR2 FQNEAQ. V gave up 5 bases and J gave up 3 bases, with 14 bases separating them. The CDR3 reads CASSRGRLSYEQYF. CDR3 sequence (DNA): TGTGCCAGCAGCCGAGGGAGGCTGAGCTACGAGCAGTACTTC.

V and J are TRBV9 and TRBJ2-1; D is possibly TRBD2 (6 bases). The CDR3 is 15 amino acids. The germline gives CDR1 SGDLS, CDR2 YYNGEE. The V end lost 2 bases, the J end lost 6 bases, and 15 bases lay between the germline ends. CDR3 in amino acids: CASSVGLQTPNEQFF. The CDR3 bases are TGTGCCAGCAGCGTGGGACTCCAAACACCCAATGAGCAGTTCTTC.

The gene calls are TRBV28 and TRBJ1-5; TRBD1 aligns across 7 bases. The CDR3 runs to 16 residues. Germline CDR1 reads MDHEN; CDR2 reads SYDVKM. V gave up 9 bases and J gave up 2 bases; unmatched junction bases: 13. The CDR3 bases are TGTGCCAGTATAGGCCCCGACAGGGTTGGCAATCAGCCCCAGCATTTT. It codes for CASIGPDRVGNQPQHF.

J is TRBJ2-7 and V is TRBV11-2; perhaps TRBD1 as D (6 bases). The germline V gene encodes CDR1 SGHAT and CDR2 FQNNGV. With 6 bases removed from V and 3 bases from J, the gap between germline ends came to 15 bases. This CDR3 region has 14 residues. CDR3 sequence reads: CASRRWDTSYEQYF. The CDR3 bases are TGTGCCAGCAGGAGGTGGGACACCAGCTACGAGCAGTACTTC.

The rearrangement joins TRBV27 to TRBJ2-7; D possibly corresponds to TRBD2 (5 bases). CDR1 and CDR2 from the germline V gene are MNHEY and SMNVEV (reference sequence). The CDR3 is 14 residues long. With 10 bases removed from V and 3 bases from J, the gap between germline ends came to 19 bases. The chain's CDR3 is CATSPRTGSYEQYF. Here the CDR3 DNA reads TGTGCCACTTCACCTCGGACGGGGAGCTACGAGCAGTACTTC.

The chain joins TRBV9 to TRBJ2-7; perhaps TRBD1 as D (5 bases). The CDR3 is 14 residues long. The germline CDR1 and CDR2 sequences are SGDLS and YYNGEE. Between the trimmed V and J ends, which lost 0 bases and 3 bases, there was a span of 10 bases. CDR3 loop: CASSVAQDLYEQYF. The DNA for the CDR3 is TGTGCCAGCAGCGTAGCACAGGACCTCTACGAGCAGTACTTC.

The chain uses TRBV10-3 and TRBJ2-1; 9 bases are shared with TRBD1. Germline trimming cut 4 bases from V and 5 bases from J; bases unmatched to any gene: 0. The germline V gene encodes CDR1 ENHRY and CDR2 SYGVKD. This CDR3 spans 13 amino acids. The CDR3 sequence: CAISGTGDNEQFF. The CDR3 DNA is TGTGCCATCAGTGGGACAGGGGACAATGAGCAGTTCTTC.